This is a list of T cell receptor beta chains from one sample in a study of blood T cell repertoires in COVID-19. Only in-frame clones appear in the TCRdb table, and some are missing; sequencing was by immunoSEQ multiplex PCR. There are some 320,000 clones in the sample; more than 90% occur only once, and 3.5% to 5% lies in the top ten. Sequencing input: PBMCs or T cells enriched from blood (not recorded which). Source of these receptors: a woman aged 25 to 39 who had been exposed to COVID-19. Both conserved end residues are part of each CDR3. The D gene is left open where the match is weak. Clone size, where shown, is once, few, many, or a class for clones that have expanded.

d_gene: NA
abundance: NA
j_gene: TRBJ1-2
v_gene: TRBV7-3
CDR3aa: CASSQGGAYGYTF
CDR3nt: TGTGCCAGCAGCCAAGGGGGGGCGTATGGCTACACCTTC

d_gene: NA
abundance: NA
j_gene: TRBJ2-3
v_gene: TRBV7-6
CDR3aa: CASSLGGWDFATDTQYF
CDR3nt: TGTGCCAGCAGCTTAGGGGGTTGGGACTTTGCAACAGATACGCAGTATTTT

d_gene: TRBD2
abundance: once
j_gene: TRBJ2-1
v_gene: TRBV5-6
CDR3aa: CASSLPSGGNVNEQFF
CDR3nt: TGTGCCAGCAGCCTTCCTAGCGGGGGGAATGTTAATGAGCAGTTCTTC

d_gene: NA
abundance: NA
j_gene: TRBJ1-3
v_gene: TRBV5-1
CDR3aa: CASSPSWRVPDTIYF
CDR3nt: TGCGCCAGCAGTCCGAGCTGGAGGGTACCGGACACCATATATTTT

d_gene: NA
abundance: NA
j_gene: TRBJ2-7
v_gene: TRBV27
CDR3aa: CASGTGLQGPRYEQYF
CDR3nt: TGTGCCAGCGGAACGGGCCTACAGGGCCCTCGCTACGAGCAGTACTTC

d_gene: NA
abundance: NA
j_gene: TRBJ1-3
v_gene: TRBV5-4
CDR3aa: CASSLETFRTGNTIYF
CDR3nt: TGTGCCAGCAGCTTGGAGACTTTTCGGACTGGAAACACCATATATTTT

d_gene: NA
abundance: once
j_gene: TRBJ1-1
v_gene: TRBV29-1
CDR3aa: CSIRDTSGTEAFF
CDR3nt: TGCAGCATCCGGGACACCAGCGGTACTGAAGCTTTCTTT

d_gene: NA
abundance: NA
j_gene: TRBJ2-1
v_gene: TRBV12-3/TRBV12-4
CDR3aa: CASTPFPEGEQFF
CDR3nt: TGTGCCAGCACCCCCTTCCCGGAGGGTGAGCAGTTCTTC

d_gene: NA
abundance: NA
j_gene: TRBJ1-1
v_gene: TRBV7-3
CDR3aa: CASSRNRETEAFF
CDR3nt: TGTGCCAGCAGCCGAAACAGGGAAACTGAAGCTTTCTTT

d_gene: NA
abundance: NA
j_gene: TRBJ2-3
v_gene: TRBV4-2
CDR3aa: CASSPRGGVGTDTQYF
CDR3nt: TGTGCCAGCAGCCCCCGCGGCGGGGTGGGCACAGATACGCAGTATTTT

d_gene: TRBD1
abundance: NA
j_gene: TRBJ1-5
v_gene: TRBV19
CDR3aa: CASRLTGTGEPPQHF
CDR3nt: TGTGCCAGTAGATTGACCGGGACAGGGGAGCCGCCCCAGCATTTT

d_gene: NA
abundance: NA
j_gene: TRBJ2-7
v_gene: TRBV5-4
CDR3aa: CASSFGQGIDEQYF
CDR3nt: TGTGCCAGCAGCTTCGGGCAGGGAATAGACGAGCAGTACTTC

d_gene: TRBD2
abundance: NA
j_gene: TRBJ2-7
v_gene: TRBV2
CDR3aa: CASRAGGPGEQYF
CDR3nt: TGTGCCAGCAGGGCGGGGGGTCCGGGAGAGCAGTACTTC

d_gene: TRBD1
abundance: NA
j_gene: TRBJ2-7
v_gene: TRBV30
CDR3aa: CAWLGQGYYEQYF
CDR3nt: TGTGCCTGGCTGGGACAGGGTTACTACGAGCAGTACTTC

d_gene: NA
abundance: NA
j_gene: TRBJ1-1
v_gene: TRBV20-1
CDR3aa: CSASLSRGNTEAFF
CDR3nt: TGCAGTGCTAGTCTGTCACGGGGGAACACTGAAGCTTTCTTT

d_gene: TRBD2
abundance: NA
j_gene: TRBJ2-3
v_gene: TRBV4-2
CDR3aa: CASSQDLAGGPRPDTQYF
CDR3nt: TGTGCCAGCAGCCAAGATCTAGCGGGGGGGCCACGGCCAGATACGCAGTATTTT

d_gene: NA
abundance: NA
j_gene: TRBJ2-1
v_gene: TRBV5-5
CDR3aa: CASSLGIVEQFF
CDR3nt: TGTGCCAGCAGCTTGGGTATCGTTGAGCAGTTCTTC

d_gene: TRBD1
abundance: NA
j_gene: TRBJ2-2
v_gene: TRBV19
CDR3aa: CASRPGQVVTGELFF
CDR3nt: TGTGCCAGTAGACCGGGACAGGTCGTTACCGGGGAGCTGTTTTTT

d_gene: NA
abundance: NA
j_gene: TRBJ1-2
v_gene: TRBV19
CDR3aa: CASSRQNLNYGYTF
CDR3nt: TGTGCCAGTAGTAGACAGAACCTAAACTATGGCTACACCTTC

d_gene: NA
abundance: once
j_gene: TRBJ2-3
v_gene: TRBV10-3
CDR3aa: CAISPFRVIQYF
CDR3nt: TGTGCCATCAGTCCGTTCCGAGTTATACAGTATTTT

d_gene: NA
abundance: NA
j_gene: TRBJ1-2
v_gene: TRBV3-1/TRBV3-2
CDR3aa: CASSPGTHNYGYTF
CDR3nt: TGTGCCAGCAGCCCCGGGACACATAACTATGGCTACACCTTC

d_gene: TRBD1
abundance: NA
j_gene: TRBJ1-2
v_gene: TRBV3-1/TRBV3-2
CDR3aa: CASSQVNRGTYGYTF
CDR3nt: TGTGCCAGCAGCCAAGTTAACAGGGGAACCTATGGCTACACCTTC

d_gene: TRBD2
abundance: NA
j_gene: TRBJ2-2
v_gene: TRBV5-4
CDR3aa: CASSRGGTGTSGTGELFF
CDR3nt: TGTGCCAGCAGCCGGGGGGGAACCGGGACTAGCGGCACCGGGGAGCTGTTTTTT

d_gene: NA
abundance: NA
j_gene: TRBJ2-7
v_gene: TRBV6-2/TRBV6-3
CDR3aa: CASSYSIRTVSSYEQYF
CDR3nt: TGTGCCAGCAGTTACTCGATTCGGACAGTAAGCTCCTACGAGCAGTACTTC

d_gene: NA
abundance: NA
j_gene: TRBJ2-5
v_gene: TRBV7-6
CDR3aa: CASSLGSGVLETQYF
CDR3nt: TGTGCCAGCAGCTTAGGGTCAGGGGTCCTGGAGACCCAGTACTTC

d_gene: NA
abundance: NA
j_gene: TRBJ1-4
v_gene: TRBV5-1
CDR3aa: CASSLDQGYEKLFF
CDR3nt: TGCGCCAGCAGCTTGGATCAGGGATATGAAAAACTGTTTTTT